These 21 T cell receptor beta chains were all obtained from the same sample, sequenced in a study of T cell responses to AZD1222 COVID-19 vaccine. TCRdb's copy holds only in-frame clones and misses some; the assay was immunoSEQ multiplex PCR. This table holds under 200,000 clones, almost 95% found once. The material was peripheral blood, obtained on day 0 of AZD1222 vaccination. All receptors derive from an adult in good health.

This chain uses TRBV3-1 (or the pseudogene TRBV3-2) with TRBJ2-3; D is uncertain. Looked up from germline, CDR1 is LGHDT and CDR2 is YNNKEL (reference sequence). There are 15 residues in the CDR3. V lost 0 bases and J 2 bases, leaving 9 bases between the germline ends. This chain's CDR3 is CASSQEVSLTDTQYF. CDR3 sequence (DNA): TGTGCCAGCAGCCAAGAGGTCAGCCTCACAGATACGCAGTATTTT.

The chain is built from TRBV7-6 and TRBJ2-1; D call uncertain. This CDR3 comprises 13 residues. Germline assignment: CDR1 SGHVS and CDR2 FNYEAQ. V gave up 5 bases and J gave up 2 bases, with 7 bases separating them. CDR3 in DNA: TGTGCCAGCAGCAAAGACCCCTACAATGAGCAGTTCTTC. Translated, it gives CASSKDPYNEQFF.

The chain carries TRBV6-4 and TRBJ2-1; D is unclear. CDR3 length: 15 amino acids. CDR1 and CDR2 from the germline V gene are MRHNA and SNTAGT. Trimming removed 3 bases from V and 4 bases from J, with 13 bases in between. The CDR3 region is CASSEGRGSYNEQFF. CDR3 nucleotides: TGTGCCAGCAGTGAAGGTCGCGGTTCATACAATGAGCAGTTCTTC.

This clone was detected a few times. V and J are TRBV10-2 and TRBJ1-1; D gene ambiguous. The CDR3 covers 12 residues. Trimming took 8 bases from V and 4 from J, leaving 11 bases between them. Germline values: CDR1 WSHSY, CDR2 SAAADI. CDR3 loop: CASRWQSTEAFF. The CDR3 DNA reads TGCGCCAGCCGGTGGCAGTCCACTGAAGCTTTCTTT.

J is TRBJ2-1 and V is TRBV4-3, with TRBD2 matching over 10 bases. The CDR3 spans 16 residues. V lost 1 base, J lost 7 bases, and 7 bases stayed unmatched. CDR1 and CDR2 from the germline V gene are LGHNA and YSLEER. The CDR3 nucleotides read TGCGCCAGCAGCCAAGTCACCGGGACTAGCGAGAATGAGCAGTTCTTC. Protein product: CASSQVTGTSENEQFF.

The rearrangement links TRBV28 to TRBJ2-1; TRBD2 matches 8 bases. V was clipped by 2 bases and J by 5 bases; unmatched bases: 8. Germline CDR1 reads MDHEN; CDR2 reads SYDVKM. This CDR3 has 16 amino acids. Here the CDR3 DNA reads TGTGCCAGCAGTTTAAGGGCCGGGAGGGCGGACAATGAGCAGTTCTTC. Protein: CASSLRAGRADNEQFF.

The chain uses TRBV3-1 (or the pseudogene TRBV3-2) and TRBJ2-1; perhaps D is TRBD1 or TRBD2 (5 bases each). Germline lookup yields CDR1 LGHDT and CDR2 YNNKEL (reference sequence). Trimming stripped 1 base from V and 4 bases from J, with 17 bases between. The CDR3 totals 17 residues. CDR3 loop: CASSQGRAPGGYNEQFF. CDR3 DNA: TGTGCCAGCAGCCAAGGTCGAGCGCCTGGGGGTTACAATGAGCAGTTCTTC.

The chain employs TRBV12-3 or TRBV12-4 and TRBJ1-1, with D possibly TRBD1 on 6 matching bases. The CDR3 extends over 13 amino acids. CDR3: CDTAQGSNTEAFF. CDR3 sequence (DNA): TGTGACACGGCGCAGGGGTCGAACACTGAAGCTTTCTTT.

V gene TRBV27 combines with J gene TRBJ2-1; 9 bases map to TRBD2. Trimming at V came to 8 bases and at J to 8 bases, leaving 7 bases not matched to a gene. Germline assignment: CDR1 MNHEY and CDR2 SMNVEV (reference sequence). CDR3 length: 13 amino acids. This CDR3 is CASRPAGGYEQFF. CDR3 in DNA: TGTGCCAGCCGCCCGGCGGGAGGGTATGAGCAGTTCTTC.

V and J are TRBV13 and TRBJ1-2; tentative D call: TRBD1 (6 bases). Looked up from germline, CDR1 is PRHDT and CDR2 is FYEKMQ (reference sequence). V was pared by 2 bases and J by 6 bases, with 16 bases between. The CDR3 extends over 15 amino acids. CDR3 amino acids: CASSLHPGSGDGYTF. DNA for the CDR3: TGTGCCAGCAGCTTACACCCGGGTTCAGGGGATGGCTACACCTTC.

About this clone itself: Other nucleotide sequences from this sample produce the same CDR3. The chain has TRBV28 and TRBJ2-7; no firm D call. The CDR3 runs 13 residues. V was cut by 2 bases and J by 1 base, with 6 bases left in between. Germline CDR1 MDHEN, CDR2 SYDVKM. The DNA for the CDR3 is TGTGCCAGCAGTTTAACCGGTTCCTACGAGCAGTACTTC. It is translated as CASSLTGSYEQYF. The entire variable domain, with the rest obtained from reference TRBV28 and TRBJ2-7, is as follows: DVKVTQSSRYLVKRTGEKVFLECVQDMDHENMFWYRQDPGLGLRLIYFSYDVKMKEKGDIPEGYSVSREKKERFSLILESASTNQTSMYLCASSLTGSYEQYFGPGTRLTVT.

DNA of the CDR3: TGCGCCAGCACCGGGGGAGTGGAGCGGGCCCAAGAGACCCAGTACTTC. As protein: CASTGGVERAQETQYF. This chain links TRBV5-1 with TRBJ2-5; TRBD2 is a possible D gene (6 bases). CDR3 length equals 16 residues. Trimming shortened V by 6 bases and J by 1 base, and 19 bases separated the two germline ends. The germline V gene has CDR1 SGHRS and CDR2 YFSETQ.

The rearrangement joins TRBV28 to TRBJ2-2; D possibly corresponds to TRBD1 (6 bases). V dropped 6 bases and J dropped 5 bases, with 16 bases sitting between them. CDR3 length equals 15 residues. Germline-derived CDR1 and CDR2 are MDHEN and SYDVKM. The CDR3 DNA sequence: TGTGCCAGCAGCTTGAACAGGGATGGGACCGGGGAGCTGTTTTTT. Its translation is CASSLNRDGTGELFF. Full variable domain (remainder filled in from reference TRBV28 and TRBJ2-2): DVKVTQSSRYLVKRTGEKVFLECVQDMDHENMFWYRQDPGLGLRLIYFSYDVKMKEKGDIPEGYSVSREKKERFSLILESASTNQTSMYLCASSLNRDGTGELFFGEGSRLTVL.

The CDR3, as DNA: TGTGCCAGCAGCGTAGCTACGGGGGCTTCCTACGAGCAGTACTTC. This translates into CASSVATGASYEQYF. The chain is built from TRBV9 and TRBJ2-7, with D perhaps being TRBD1 or TRBD2 (6 bases each). There are 15 residues in the CDR3. The germline V gene has CDR1 SGDLS and CDR2 YYNGEE. V lost 0 bases to trimming and J lost 1 base, with 11 bases between them. Together with reference TRBV9 and TRBJ2-7, the CDR3 gives the full variable domain: DSGVTQTPKHLITATGQRVTLRCSPRSGDLSVYWYQQSLDQGLQFLIQYYNGEERAKGNILERFSAQQFPDLHSELNLSSLELGDSALYFCASSVATGASYEQYFGPGTRLTVT.

The chain couples TRBV4-1 to TRBJ2-7, with D uncertain. The V and J ends lost 1 base and 6 bases respectively, with 10 bases between them. This CDR3 spans 13 amino acids. The germline V gene encodes CDR1 MGHRA and CDR2 YSYEKL. The CDR3: CASSQAVSGEQYF. The CDR3 bases are TGCGCCAGCAGCCAAGCTGTCAGTGGCGAGCAGTACTTC.

The gene calls are TRBV6-2 or TRBV6-3 and TRBJ2-1; maybe TRBD2 (6 bases). The V end was cut by 4 bases, the J end by 0 bases, with 13 bases between. CDR1 and CDR2 (germline): MNHEY, SVGEGT. The length of the CDR3 is 16 residues. The CDR3 loop is CASSFAGISSYNEQFF. The DNA of the CDR3 is TGTGCCAGCAGTTTCGCGGGGATCAGCTCCTACAATGAGCAGTTCTTC.

The rearrangement uses TRBV5-4 and TRBJ2-7; D could derive from TRBD1 or TRBD2 (5 bases each). Germline V lookup: CDR1 SGHNT, CDR2 YYREEE (reference sequence). The CDR3 is 14 amino acids. V shed 4 bases and J shed 1 base, with 12 bases lying between them. CDR3 DNA: TGTGCCAGCAGCCACCGGGACGTATCCTACGAGCAGTACTTC. It yields the protein CASSHRDVSYEQYF.

J is TRBJ1-2 and V is TRBV29-1; the match to TRBD1 covers 11 bases. From germline, CDR1 is SQVTM and CDR2 ANQGSEA. This CDR3 is 16 amino acids long. The junction had 12 bases not matched to a gene; V was cut back by 4 bases and J by 5 bases. The CDR3 coding sequence is TGCAGCGTTGTGATAGCCGGGACAGGGGGGATATATGGCTACACCTTC. Protein: CSVVIAGTGGIYGYTF.

The chain links TRBV29-1 to TRBJ2-3; no clear D. Trimming pared 6 bases from V and 2 bases from J, leaving 9 bases between. The CDR3 length is 12 residues. Looked up from germline, CDR1 is SQVTM and CDR2 is ANQGSEA. CDR3 loop: CSVSAPTDTQYF. The CDR3 DNA reads TGCAGCGTCTCCGCCCCCACAGATACGCAGTATTTT.

V gene TRBV14 combines with J gene TRBJ2-3; TRBD2 agrees at 7 bases. There are 17 residues in the CDR3. The ends lost 4 bases at V and 4 bases at J; junction bases unmatched: 14. The germline V gene has CDR1 SGHDN and CDR2 FVKESK. The chain's CDR3 is CASSPRGGLSVPDTQYF. CDR3 DNA sequence: TGTGCCAGCAGCCCTCGCGGGGGACTCTCAGTCCCAGATACGCAGTATTTT. The complete variable domain, with remaining parts taken from reference TRBV14 and TRBJ2-3, reads EAGVTQFPSHSVIEKGQTVTLRCDPISGHDNLYWYRRVMGKEIKFLLHFVKESKQDESGMPNNRFLAERTGGTYSTLKVQPAELEDSGVYFCASSPRGGLSVPDTQYFGPGTRLTVL.

The J gene is TRBJ1-5, the V gene TRBV24-1; TRBD1 might be the D (5 bases). CDR3 length: 15 residues. V dropped 5 bases and J dropped 6 bases, with 16 bases sitting between them. Germline CDR1 and CDR2: KGHDR and SFDVKD. The CDR3 here is CATSGAGPGRQPQHF. For the CDR3, the DNA is TGTGCCACCAGTGGGGCGGGCCCGGGGCGTCAGCCCCAGCATTTT.